This T cell receptor beta chain was identified during a study of shared clonotypes between healthy human individuals (dated by TCRdb to the early 2020s). Regarding the research as a whole: The cohort comprised a couple of women and a few men aged 18 to 49 years. For each donor, CD4 naive and CD4 memory were each run on three plates, CD8 naive on two plates, and CD8 memory on one plate. Blood TCR repertoires of about 5 healthy adults were deeply sequenced to estimate repertoire size and the extent of clonotype sharing between individuals. To increase sequencing depth and limit assay-specific biases, different laboratories used diverse techniques to prepare libraries and sequence TCR repertoires. Each donor's leukapheresis produced roughly between roughly 0.85 and 9.5 billion PBMCs.

Using the deep immunoSEQ assay, multiplex PCR amplified TCR CDR3 regions from genomic DNA. Genomic DNA extracted from each cell subset was distributed evenly over all wells of several immunoSEQ 96-well plates, and each plate served as one replicate. Each replicate PCR for sorted subsets received around 210 ng genomic DNA, equal to some 32,000 T cell genomes. Purified libraries were measured with a Qubit 3.0 fluorometer, size-checked on a Bioanalyzer 2100, and measured again with the KAPA Library Quantification kit. A separate single-read 150-cycle Illumina NextSeq 550 flow cell was used to sequence each immunoSEQ 96-well plate. As for the original processing: Because only junctional sequences without quality scores were contained in the immunoSEQ output, filtering matching that applied to full-length reads could not be performed. Sequences were annotated with PyIR, a Python wrapper for IgBLAST v1.9, and V/J genes and CDR3 were assigned using IMGT germline references. Reads were filtered out if the reads had weak V/J assignments (E-value above 1e-6), no CDR3, stop codons, out-of-frame junctions, or ambiguous translated residues. V3J clonotypes were defined as sequences sharing an identical inferred V gene, J gene, and CDR3 amino acid sequence. The percentage overlap between two repertoires was calculated by dividing the number of shared unique clonotypes by the size of the smaller repertoire. Repertoire richness was assessed with RTK rarefaction, the Chao1 estimator, and Recon v2.1 estimates of unobserved clonotypes. OLGA was used to compute generation probabilities for all TCRbeta clonotypes that the gDNA method yielded from a few donors. TCRdb provides this immuneACCESS table in a form limited to in-frame rearrangements. Some clones are lacking; in checked studies, under half of them reflect an unresolved V gene, and why the rest are absent is not known. V and J calls and clone size follow that table, whereas D and trimming were derived from the DNA. The sample data list about 2.3 million clones, and 92% of these were observed just once. The ten largest clonotypes hold more than 0.35% of the sample.

The donors were healthy, HIV-negative adults who had no recently reported acute infections or vaccinations. Every donor was a Caucasian adult living in Nashville, Tennessee, USA. Magnetic negative selection was used to enrich CD4+ T cells, after which naive cells were positively selected on CD45RA and the negative fraction became the memory subset. Blood was obtained by leukapheresis, after which PBMCs were separated by Ficoll-Histopaque density gradient centrifugation and cryopreserved in liquid nitrogen vapor phase. Analytical flow cytometry was used to check the purity and quantity of every magnetically sorted T cell population. Genomic DNA was isolated from every sorted fraction and measured by UV absorbance on a Nanodrop 2000c. A remark on this clone: Its antigen has not been determined. Per-base qualities were not stored, and no clone one base away is much larger.

The full study reports these points: Pairwise subsampling indicated that sequencing depth was expected to affect the degree of clonotype sharing among donors. Sampling was restricted to blood, and TCR repertoires in tissues likely differ from the TCR repertoires found in blood. When several donors were compared, the shared fraction of clonotypes was 5% to 6.5% for naive CD4, roughly 3.4% for naive CD8, more than 2% for memory CD4, and approximately 0.4% for memory CD8. Clonotypes shared by all four sorted-subset donors showed higher generation probabilities than non-shared clonotypes. Incomplete sequencing was indicated by rarefaction of sorted-subset datasets, despite the large sequencing depth. Larger estimated clonotype richness was generally found for naive subsets than for memory subsets. Because the study included only a small number of donors, the genetic and exposure-history diversity represented was limited.

Including cysteine and phenylalanine, the CDR3 has 15 amino acids. Only the CDR3 region is kept as DNA, spanning 45 bases read in frame from base 1. Relative to germline, V is 4 bases shorter and J is 3 bases shorter, with 16 bases between their ends. Based on the germline V gene (reference sequence), the CDR1 and CDR2 sequences are MNHEY and SMNVEV. Recombination connected TRBV27 to TRBJ2-7; perhaps TRBD2 is the D gene, with 6 bases matching. Material for sequencing was naive CD4+ T cells from PBMCs. The label giving this sample's cell subset or site can be read as: CD45RA+ positively selected. This sequence was found in a man aged 18 to 35 in good health. Some clones in this sample may be carry-over from other donors' samples. The CDR3 protein sequence reads: CASSSWEEGSYEQYF. The base sequence is TGTGCCAGCAGTTCATGGGAGGAAGGCAGCTACGAGCAGTACTTC.